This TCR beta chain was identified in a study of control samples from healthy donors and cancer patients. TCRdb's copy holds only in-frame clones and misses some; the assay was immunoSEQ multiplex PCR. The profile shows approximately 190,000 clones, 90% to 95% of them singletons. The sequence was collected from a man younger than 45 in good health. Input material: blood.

CDR3 nucleotides: TGTGCCGGGGGACAGCCGAACACTGAAGCTTTCTTT. This encodes CAGGQPNTEAFF. V gene TRBV30 combines with J gene TRBJ1-1, with TRBD1 matching 7 bases. The ends lost 8 bases at V and 1 base at J; junction bases unmatched: 4. Germline lookup yields CDR1 GTSNPN and CDR2 SVGIG (reference sequence). The CDR3 sequence is 12 residues long.